This T cell receptor beta chain was recorded in a study of CD8 T cells in ankylosing spondylitis. At least ten counts were recorded for this clonotype. What it recognizes is unknown. Whole-study results and caveats: Earlier studies detected some motif variants in reactive arthritis synovial fluid and blood.

V lost 8 bases and J lost 5, with 16 bases in between. Germline V gene lookup returns CDR1 SGHRS and CDR2 YFSETQ. The CDR3 is 13 amino acids. Generation of TCR beta libraries employed quantitative 5'-RACE incorporating molecular barcodes. Each CDR3 protein gets one entry after TCRdb re-called the 5' RACE reads with MiXCR. The sample has roughly 180,000 distinct CDR3 sequences; approximately 10% are singletons. V is TRBV5-1 and J is TRBJ1-1; D perhaps matches TRBD1 (6 bases). The sequence was obtained from a male donor with ankylosing spondylitis or in good health (not recorded which). The sample was blood, either unsorted or a sorted T cell fraction (not recorded which). The CDR3 DNA follows: TGCGCCAGTGCGCAGGGGCCGGGGACTGAAGCTTTCTTT. This encodes CASAQGPGTEAFF.